The 12 T cell receptor beta chains given below trace back to one sample, sequenced in a study of CD8+ T cells in alopecia areata. Sequencing templates came from extracted RNA that was reverse transcribed into cDNA. Using immunoSEQ multiplex PCR, the repertoire was profiled, and TCRdb retains in-frame clones only, with some absent. The data contain about 120,000 clones, roughly three fifths of them singletons. Treatment described: oral pan-JAK inhibitor, 5-10 mg twice daily. The material sequenced was CD8+ T cells sorted from blood, taken at week 24, from a patient treated with tofacitinib. Receptors were obtained from a human donor with alopecia areata.

This clone was counted between two and nine times. The chain is built from TRBV19 and TRBJ1-1; D call uncertain. The CDR3 length is 11 residues. Between the trimmed V and J ends, which lost 8 bases and 4 bases, there was a span of 8 bases. Germline V gene sequence: CDR1 LNHDA, CDR2 SQIVND (reference sequence). The DNA for the CDR3 is TGTGCCAGTGAAGACGGCACTGAAGCTTTCTTT. It is translated as CASEDGTEAFF. The full variable domain, rest sourced from reference TRBV19 and TRBJ1-1, is DGGITQSPKYLFRKEGQNVTLSCEQNLNHDAMYWYRQDPGQGLRLIYYSQIVNDFQKGDIAEGYSVSREKKESFPLTVTSAQKNPTAFYLCASEDGTEAFFGQGTRLTVV.

V is TRBV6-1 and J is TRBJ1-6; perhaps TRBD1 as D (5 bases). Germline CDR1 is MNHNS and CDR2 is SASEGT. The V end was cut by 0 bases, the J end by 9 bases, with 21 bases between. The CDR3 runs to 18 residues. The DNA for the CDR3 is TGTGCCAGCAGTGAAGCCACAAGGTCGAGGGGTACGGGTTCACCCCTCCACTTT. Translated, it gives CASSEATRSRGTGSPLHF.

The rearrangement links TRBV13 to TRBJ2-7; perhaps TRBD2 as D (5 bases). V lost 5 bases, J lost 1 base, and 9 bases lay in between. Per the germline V gene, CDR1 is PRHDT and CDR2 is FYEKMQ (reference sequence). The CDR3 covers 13 residues. This chain's CDR3 is CASSLGESYEQYF. DNA for the CDR3: TGTGCCAGCAGCCTCGGGGAGTCCTACGAGCAGTACTTC. The full variable domain, in which reference TRBV13 and TRBJ2-7 provide the parts outside the CDR3, is AAGVIQSPRHLIKEKRETATLKCYPIPRHDTVYWYQQGPGQDPQFLISFYEKMQSDKGSIPDRFSAQQFSDYHSELNMSSLELGDSALYFCASSLGESYEQYFGPGTRLTVT.

The CDR3 spells CASSSPLGGAPYNEQFF. The CDR3, as DNA: TGTGCCAGCAGCTCCCCTCTCGGGGGGGCACCCTACAATGAGCAGTTCTTC. This sequence joins TRBV7-6 and TRBJ2-1; TRBD2 matches 8 bases. Germline-derived CDR1 and CDR2 are SGHVS and FNYEAQ. This CDR3 region has 17 residues. The trim removed 4 bases at V and 2 bases at J, leaving 10 bases unmatched.

Turning to this clone: Additional DNA sequences in this sample encode the identical CDR3. The genes are TRBV4-1 and TRBJ2-7; D is unclear. The CDR3 totals 13 residues. The germline V and J ends were trimmed by 0 bases and 4 bases, with 7 bases remaining between them. Germline loops: CDR1 MGHRA, CDR2 YSYEKL. The CDR3 spells CASSQDGSYEQYF. CDR3 in DNA: TGCGCCAGCAGCCAAGATGGGTCATACGAGCAGTACTTC.

The chain uses TRBV6-1 and TRBJ2-4, with 10 bases fitting TRBD1. J was trimmed by 7 bases and V by 4 bases; bases with no gene match: 4. The germline V gene encodes CDR1 MNHNS and CDR2 SASEGT. The CDR3 is 14 residues long. The CDR3 DNA reads TGTGCCAGCAGTGGGGGACAGGGGAACAACATTCAGTACTTC. Protein product: CASSGGQGNNIQYF.

This clone was observed a few times. The chain has TRBV9 and TRBJ2-3, with a tentative D call TRBD2 (7 bases). In germline, CDR1 is SGDLS, CDR2 YYNGEE. Trimming took 0 bases from V and 8 from J, leaving 19 bases between them. The CDR3 is 16 amino acids. The CDR3 region is CASSVEAVGGAFTQYF. In DNA form, the CDR3 reads TGTGCCAGCAGCGTAGAGGCCGTGGGGGGGGCCTTTACGCAGTATTTT.

V is TRBV4-1 and J is TRBJ2-7, with D hard to call. The CDR3 consists of 13 residues. Germline loops: CDR1 MGHRA, CDR2 YSYEKL. Trimming left V 3 bases short and J 1 base short, with 7 bases between. The CDR3 is CASSHPESYEQYF. CDR3 coding DNA: TGCGCCAGCAGCCACCCAGAGTCCTACGAGCAGTACTTC.

This sequence joins TRBV7-6 and TRBJ2-1, with D possibly being TRBD1 (6 bases). The CDR3 is made up of 15 amino acids. CDR1 and CDR2 (germline): SGHVS, FNYEAQ. Trimming removed 1 base at V and 6 bases at J, with 13 bases between. The CDR3 DNA reads TGTGCCAGCAGCTTAGACAGGGACCTCGGCAATGAGCAGTTCTTC. Its protein product is CASSLDRDLGNEQFF.

This sequence joins TRBV13 and TRBJ2-7, with 9 bases aligning to TRBD1. Per germline, CDR1 PRHDT and CDR2 FYEKMQ (reference sequence). Germline trimming cut 0 bases from V and 3 bases from J; bases unmatched to any gene: 6. The CDR3 has 16 residues. The CDR3: CASSLGVGTGLYEQYF. CDR3 nucleotide sequence: TGTGCCAGCAGCTTAGGAGTCGGGACAGGGCTCTACGAGCAGTACTTC.

The chain uses TRBV29-1 and TRBJ1-1, with D possibly TRBD1 on 5 matching bases. The V end was cut by 3 bases, the J end by 6 bases, with 11 bases between. This CDR3 region has 12 residues. CDR1 and CDR2 from the germline V gene are SQVTM and ANQGSEA. The CDR3: CSVEEGIPEAFF. In DNA form, the CDR3 reads TGCAGCGTTGAGGAGGGGATCCCTGAAGCTTTCTTT. Drawing the rest from reference TRBV29-1 and TRBJ1-1, the complete variable domain is SAVISQKPSRDICQRGTSLTIQCQVDSQVTMMFWYRQQPGQSLTLIATANQGSEATYESGFVIDKFPISRPNLTFSTLTVSNMSPEDSSIYLCSVEEGIPEAFFGQGTRLTVV.

In its sample, this clone was seen a few times. The rearrangement links TRBV10-3 to TRBJ2-1; 7 bases are a match to TRBD2. The CDR3 extends over 15 amino acids. CDR1 and CDR2 (germline): ENHRY, SYGVKD. V lost 3 bases to trimming and J lost 8 bases; unmatched junction nucleotides: 10. The CDR3 DNA sequence: TGTGCCATCAGTGAAGTTCCGCGGGGGATCTATGAGCAGTTCTTC. This translates into CAISEVPRGIYEQFF.